The present entry profiles one TCR beta chain with its context. These data originate in a study of blood T cell repertoires in COVID-19. On the study more broadly: PBMCs, B-cell-depleted T cells, or T cells were the source of the cDNA or gDNA that made up the material.

Measured with immunoSEQ multiplex PCR; TCRdb has only the in-frame clones, and not every one. Among some 200,000 clones listed, roughly nine tenths were seen once. V was cut by 1 base and J by 7 bases, with 10 bases left in between. Germline V gene lookup returns CDR1 SEHNR and CDR2 FQNEAQ (reference sequence). The CDR3 contains 14 residues. The sequence was obtained from a woman between 70 and 85 years old with acute or convalescent COVID-19. Material for sequencing was peripheral blood. J is TRBJ1-4 and V is TRBV7-9, with a possible D match to TRBD1 (5 bases). CDR3 sequence reads: CASSLVGGVEKLFF. CDR3 in DNA: TGTGCCAGCAGCTTAGTAGGAGGGGTTGAAAAACTGTTTTTT.